The next 32 T cell receptor delta chains were all read from a single sample in a study of γδ T cells in repeated Plasmodium falciparum infection. Gammadelta T cells were flow-sorted from PBMC into Vgamma9/Vdelta2+ and Vdelta2-negative populations for bulk analysis. TCRdb redid the clone calls on the multiplex PCR reads with CATT. The sample carries approximately 90,000 delta-chain clones, 0.98% recorded once. Sequencing used gamma-delta T cells from blood. The receptors stem from a pool of human donors (malaria-infected and uninfected, not separated).

This clone has more than one count but fewer than ten. This DNA translates differently at residue 6 from the TCRdb protein, which is that of a much larger clone; a read error is likely, and the protein shown is the DNA's own translation. The rearrangement links TRDV2 to TRDJ1; D gene unclear. The J gene, absent from TCRdb, was called here by matching the DNA to germline. CDR1 and CDR2 (germline): GEAIGNYY, EKD. The ends were cut back, 6 bases at V and 0 bases at J, with 19 bases in the middle. There are 16 residues in the CDR3. The CDR3 DNA is TGTGCCTGTCGCGATGTGGTGAGGGGTTACACCGATAAACTCATCTTT. As protein: CACRDVVRGYTDKLIF.

This clone was seen many times. The rearrangement joins TRDV1 to TRDJ1; 11 nucleotides line up with TRDD3. Germline CDR1 TSWWSYY, CDR2 QGS. The CDR3 is 23 amino acids. V shed 5 bases and J 0 bases; nucleotides not matched to a gene: 26. The CDR3 loop reads CALGQYSVDHWGITVGDTDKLIF. The DNA for the CDR3 is TGTGCTCTTGGGCAGTATTCCGTAGACCACTGGGGGATAACGGTGGGGGACACCGATAAACTCATCTTT.

This clone was seen a handful of times. TCRdb pairs this DNA with a much larger clone's protein that differs at residue 12, likely a read error; the protein shown was translated from the DNA. The rearrangement joins TRDV1 to TRDJ1, with 7 bases identical to TRDD3. TCRdb gives no J gene; it was assigned here by matching the DNA to germline. Trimming cost V 2 bases and J 0 bases; bases outside gene matches: 21. The length of the CDR3 is 21 residues. Germline V gives CDR1 TSWWSYY, CDR2 QGS. Here the CDR3 DNA reads TGTGCTCTTGGGGAAATTTCCCGCTACTGGGGAGCAGAGAGGGACACCGATAAACTCATCTTT. Protein: CALGEISRYWGAERDTDKLIF.

This clone was recorded at least ten times. The chain recombines TRDV3 with TRDJ1; TRDD3 aligns across 12 bases. Germline V CDR1 and CDR2: TVYSNPD, GDNSRS (reference sequence). V lost 2 bases and J lost 1; bases outside the gene matches: 23. This CDR3 contains 21 residues. The CDR3 here is CAFPKFLRMPWGIRPTDKLIF. CDR3 in DNA: TGTGCCTTTCCGAAATTCCTACGAATGCCCTGGGGGATACGCCCCACCGATAAACTCATCTTT.

In this sample, this clone turned up a few times. The translation of this DNA and the TCRdb protein of a much larger clone differ at residue 15, probably owing to a read error; the protein shown here is translated from the DNA. The chain employs TRDV1 and TRDJ1, with D unresolved. Per germline, CDR1 TSWWSYY and CDR2 QGS. The CDR3 is 16 residues long. The CDR3 DNA is TGTGCTCTTGGGGAACGGGTACGGTACCCGACCGATAAACTCACCTTT. This translates into CALGERVRYPTDKLTF.

A few counts support this clone. The protein in TCRdb stems from a much larger clone and differs at residues 3 and 10 from this DNA's translation, likely a read error; here the protein is translated from the DNA. This sequence joins TRDV2 and TRDJ1, with TRDD3 matching over 8 bases. Germline CDR1 GEAIGNYY, CDR2 EKD. This CDR3 is 19 amino acids long. The CDR3 spells CARDTENWGVRNDTDKLIF. DNA for the CDR3: TGTGCCCGTGACACCGAAAACTGGGGGGTACGCAATGACACCGATAAACTCATCTTT.

This clone was seen a handful of times. The TCRdb protein, from a much larger clone, departs from this DNA's translation at residue 16, likely by read error; the protein shown derives from the DNA. The V gene is listed as TRDV2; no J gene was called; the DNA was not compared with TRDD3, the D call given in the table. The CDR3 sequence is 18 residues long. Germline CDR1 GEAIGNYY, CDR2 EKD. The CDR3 spells CACDTVGKGDTSTDKPIF. CDR3 nucleotides: TGTGCCTGTGACACCGTAGGGAAGGGGGATACGTCGACCGATAAACCCATCTTT.

The sample holds a few counts of this clone. TCRdb shows a much larger clone's protein in place of this DNA's translation, and the two differ at residue 10, likely through a read error; the protein shown is translated from the DNA. The J gene is TRDJ1, the V gene TRDV2, with 9 bases identical to TRDD3. The CDR3 spans 17 residues. From germline, CDR1 is GEAIGNYY and CDR2 EKD. Trimming cost V 3 bases and J 0 bases; bases outside gene matches: 10. For the CDR3, the DNA is TGTGCCTGTGACCCGTTGGGGGATATGGTCTACACCGATAAACTCATCTTT. It is translated as CACDPLGDMVYTDKLIF.

On this clone itself: TCRdb lists the protein of a much larger clone for this DNA, which differs at residue 8, so this is likely a read error; the protein given here is translated from the DNA itself. The gene calls are TRDV2 and TRDJ1; 10 bases are shared with TRDD3. The J gene is absent in TCRdb and was assigned here via DNA matching to germline. The junction had 18 bases not matched to a gene; V was cut back by 0 bases and J by 0 bases. Germline values: CDR1 GEAIGNYY, CDR2 EKD. The CDR3 has 21 amino acids. The CDR3 bases are TGTGCCTGTGACACCGTCTCACTTCCGACCGTACTGGGGGATCACACCGATAAACTCATCTTT. Protein: CACDTVSLPTVLGDHTDKLIF.

This clone was observed a handful of times. This sequence is one base from a far larger clone and is likely a read error. This specimen includes other DNA sequences encoding the same CDR3. The J gene has no call, while the V gene is TRDV2; whether TRDD3, the table's D call, matches the DNA was not checked. Per the germline V gene, CDR1 is GEAIGNYY and CDR2 is EKD. The CDR3 runs to 22 residues. The CDR3, as DNA: TGTGCCTGTGACACCGGAGGCCCGGATACTGGGGGACGCGCACCGTACACCGATAAGCTCATCTTT. Translating gives CACDTGGPDTGGRAPYTDKLIF.

On this clone: A read error is the likely source, as a far larger clone sits one nucleotide away. The identical CDR3 is also encoded by other nucleotide sequences in the sample. This chain connects TRDV2 to TRDJ1; 10 bases map to TRDD3. The J gene, left out of TCRdb, was set here by checking the DNA against germline. The germline V gene encodes CDR1 GEAIGNYY and CDR2 EKD. The CDR3 has 18 amino acids. The CDR3, as DNA: TGTGCCTGCGACAGTCTACTGGGGGATTCACAGTACACCGATAAACTCATCTTT. It is translated as CACDSLLGDSQYTDKLIF.

This clone turned up a few times. TCRdb records a much larger clone's protein for this DNA, with a difference at residue 11 that likely arises from a read error; the protein given is the translation of the DNA. V usage is TRDV2 and J usage is TRDJ1, with 7 nucleotides matching TRDD3. The J gene was not available in TCRdb and was assigned here by matching the DNA to germline segments. The CDR3 runs to 15 residues. CDR1 GEAIGNYY and CDR2 EKD come from the germline V gene. The V segment lost 0 bases and the J segment 7 bases; nucleotides outside the gene matches: 10. CDR3 in DNA: TGTGCCTGTGACACCGTCGGGGGATTTTCCGGTAAACTCATCTTT. Its protein product is CACDTVGGFSGKLIF.

This clone was seen ten or more times. TCRdb's entry gives the protein of a much larger clone, which mismatches this DNA's translation at residue 3, likely from a read error; the protein reported here is translated from the DNA. The rearrangement uses TRAV38-2/DV8 and TRDJ1; the D gene is possibly TRDD3 (5 bases). In germline, CDR1 is TSESDYY, CDR2 QEAYKQQN. This CDR3 comprises 16 residues. This chain's CDR3 is CAHRSAPLSWADKLIF. The CDR3 DNA sequence: TGTGCTCATAGGAGCGCGCCCTTATCCTGGGCCGATAAACTCATCTTT.

Concerning this clone itself: Since a far larger clone is one base different, this is likely a read error. Other nucleotide sequences in the sample specify the same CDR3. This chain joins TRDV2 and TRDJ1, with TRDD3 matching 8 bases. No J gene was available from TCRdb, and it was assigned here by a germline match of the DNA. This CDR3 region has 18 residues. Germline loops: CDR1 GEAIGNYY, CDR2 EKD. In DNA form, the CDR3 reads TGTGCCTGTGACATCTTACTGGGGGGTCCTCAGTACACTGATAAACTCATCTTT. It translates to CACDILLGGPQYTDKLIF.

Concerning this clone: This DNA translates differently at residue 12 from the TCRdb protein, which is that of a much larger clone; a read error is likely, and the protein shown is the DNA's own translation. V usage is TRDV1 and J usage is TRDJ1; 7 bases line up with TRDD3. The J gene was missing in TCRdb and was found by matching the end of the DNA to germline. Germline V gene data show CDR1 as TSWWSYY and CDR2 as QGS. This CDR3 has 21 residues. V dropped 1 base and J dropped 5; count of bases not matched to a gene: 25. CDR3 loop: CALGEHRMRLGTLLLLDKLIF. In DNA form, the CDR3 reads TGTGCTCTTGGGGAACACCGCATGCGACTGGGGACTCTCCTTCTCTTGGATAAACTCATCTTT.

There are many counts of this clone. TCRdb pairs this DNA with a much larger clone's protein that differs at residue 12, likely a read error; the protein shown was translated from the DNA. V and J are TRDV2 and TRDJ1, with TRDD3 matching 9 bases. The J gene was not available in TCRdb and was assigned here by matching the DNA to germline segments. CDR1 and CDR2 (germline): GEAIGNYY, EKD. CDR3 length: 17 amino acids. The V and J ends lost 1 base and 4 bases, in that order; junction bases with no gene match: 12. The CDR3 spells CACDTIRRGYEDDKLIF. Written as DNA, the CDR3 is TGTGCCTGTGACACTATACGGCGGGGATACGAAGACGATAAACTCATCTTT.

This clone has more than one count but fewer than ten. TCRdb pairs this DNA with a much larger clone's protein that differs at residue 6, likely a read error; the protein shown was translated from the DNA. This chain joins TRDV1 and TRDJ1; 7 positions agree with TRDD3. No J gene was available from TCRdb, and it was assigned here by a germline match of the DNA. V gave up 2 bases and J gave up 5 bases; unmatched junction bases: 38. The CDR3 extends over 25 amino acids. Germline V gives CDR1 TSWWSYY, CDR2 QGS. CDR3 loop: CALGEFSTPMRPRLGSAHPADKLIF. DNA of the CDR3: TGTGCTCTTGGGGAATTCAGCACTCCTATGAGGCCCCGACTGGGGTCGGCTCATCCGGCTGATAAACTCATCTTT.

As concerns this clone: TCRdb shows a much larger clone's protein in place of this DNA's translation, and the two differ at residue 17, likely through a read error; the protein shown is translated from the DNA. This chain connects TRDV1 to TRDJ4, with 13 bases matching TRDD3. Germline CDR1 and CDR2: TSWWSYY and QGS. The CDR3 runs 22 residues. The ends lost 1 base at V and 1 base at J; junction bases unmatched: 21. DNA of the CDR3: TGTGCTCTTGGGGAACATGAAGAACACTGGGGGATACGAGGCAATACTGTCAGACCCCTGATCTTT. It translates to CALGEHEEHWGIRGNTVRPLIF.

This clone was found many times. Translating this DNA gives a protein that differs at residue 18 from the TCRdb one, which belongs to a much larger clone; a read error is likely, and the protein shown is this translation. This rearrangement joins TRDV3 to TRDJ1, with 8 bases lining up with TRDD3. V was pared by 0 bases and J by 3 bases, with 33 bases of the junction left unmatched. Germline CDR1 reads TVYSNPD; CDR2 reads GDNSRS (reference sequence). The CDR3 has 23 amino acids. The chain's CDR3 is CAFRGVRSGLQGGGLLYADKLIF. CDR3 coding DNA: TGTGCCTTTAGAGGGGTTAGGTCGGGCCTACAGGGTGGGGGATTACTGTACGCCGATAAACTCATCTTT.

With respect to this clone: TCRdb's entry gives the protein of a much larger clone, which mismatches this DNA's translation at residue 18, likely from a read error; the protein reported here is translated from the DNA. CDR3 nucleotides: TGTGCTCTAGAAAGGGGGGAGGGGTTCTGGGAGCTACAGTACACCGATAAACCCATCTTT. This gives the protein CALERGEGFWELQYTDKPIF. TRDV1 is the V gene, and the J gene was not called; the table calls TRDD3, which could not be checked here. The CDR3 loop spans 20 amino acids. Germline lookup yields CDR1 TSWWSYY and CDR2 QGS.

Notes on this clone: The protein recorded in TCRdb matches a much larger clone and deviates from this DNA's translation at residue 15, suggesting a read error; the protein here is obtained by translating the DNA. Other DNA variants within this sample encode the same CDR3. This chain joins TRDV1 and TRDJ1; maybe TRDD2 (5 bases). No J segment appears in TCRdb, so it was assigned here by matching the sequence to germline. Germline V gene lookup returns CDR1 TSWWSYY and CDR2 QGS. The CDR3 is made up of 19 amino acids. The CDR3 nucleotides read TGTGCTCTTGGGGAACCAAACTCTCACACTTCTTCCCCCACCAATAAACTCATCTTT. Its protein product is CALGEPNSHTSSPTNKLIF.

For this clone: The protein recorded in TCRdb matches a much larger clone and deviates from this DNA's translation at residue 4, suggesting a read error; the protein here is obtained by translating the DNA. The chain combines TRDV2 with TRDJ1; 13 nucleotides agree with TRDD3. The J gene, left out of TCRdb, was set here by checking the DNA against germline. Germline lookup yields CDR1 GEAIGNYY and CDR2 EKD. This CDR3 has 18 amino acids. The CDR3 region is CACYTGYWGIRNTDKLIF. Here the CDR3 DNA reads TGTGCCTGTTACACTGGGTACTGGGGGATACGGAACACCGATAAACTCATCTTT.

As regards this clone: The TCRdb protein comes from a much larger clone and disagrees with this DNA's translation at residue 6, likely due to a read error; the protein given here is derived from the DNA. The CDR3 DNA is TGTGCCTGTGACCCTCGGGGTCAAACCGTGGGGTCAGCACAACTCTTCTTT. As protein: CACDPRGQTVGSAQLFF. The genes are TRDV2 and TRDJ2, with a tentative D call TRDD3 (5 bases). Here the J gene came from matching the DNA to germline, since TCRdb omits it. Per germline, CDR1 GEAIGNYY and CDR2 EKD. V lost 3 bases and J 6 bases, leaving 22 bases between the germline ends. The CDR3 runs 17 residues.

This clone was counted a few times. This DNA's translation differs at residue 3 from TCRdb's protein, which comes from a much larger clone; a read error is likely, and the protein shown is translated from the DNA. This CDR3 is also generated by other DNA sequences in the sample. The chain is built from TRDV3 and TRDJ2, with TRDD3 as a possible D gene (5 bases). The CDR3 is 22 amino acids. V was cut by 3 bases and J by 2 bases, with 37 bases left in between. The V gene's germline CDR1 is TVYSNPD and CDR2 GDNSRS (reference sequence). In nucleotides, the CDR3 is TGTGCCTTACGAACCCGGTCAGTAGGGAGATTGGGGTACGATCGATTGACAGCACAACTCTTCTTT. Translated: CALRTRSVGRLGYDRLTAQLFF.

This clone was seen a few times. A far larger clone is one base from this, pointing to a likely read error. The sample has other DNA sequences that encode this CDR3 too. The J gene was not called, though the V gene is TRDV2; the table's D call, TRDD3, has no DNA check behind it. The CDR3 totals 21 residues. CDR1 GEAIGNYY and CDR2 EKD come from the germline V gene. CDR3 in amino acids: CACDTDYLTGIRAWDTRQMFF. CDR3 coding DNA: TGTGCCTGTGACACCGATTACTTAACGGGGATACGCGCCTGGGACACCCGACAGATGTTCTTC.

The rearrangement uses TRDV2 and TRDJ1, with TRDD3 matching over 13 bases. TCRdb lists no J gene, so it was determined here by aligning the DNA to germline. Germline CDR1 and CDR2: GEAIGNYY and EKD. This CDR3 spans 19 amino acids. The J segment lost 0 bases and the V segment lost 1 base, leaving 10 bases of the junction unmatched. CDR3 sequence: CACDTLPLGDTRYTDKLIF. The CDR3 coding sequence is TGTGCCTGTGACACGCTCCCACTGGGGGATACGCGGTACACCGATAAACTCATCTTT.

This clone was counted many times. TCRdb's protein, taken from a much larger clone, differs from this DNA's translation at residue 18, likely owing to a read error; the protein displayed comes from the DNA. This chain uses TRDV1 with TRDJ1; 10 bases are a match to TRDD3. TCRdb leaves out the J gene; it was filled in here by matching the DNA to germline. From germline, CDR1 is TSWWSYY and CDR2 QGS. The CDR3 extends over 24 amino acids. With V trimmed by 2 bases and J by 1 base, 28 bases remained unmatched. In DNA form, the CDR3 reads TGTGCTCTTGGGGAATCCCCAACCTCCTCGATGTACTGGGGGATCACCCCTCGCACCGATAAACTCATCTTT. Its protein is CALGESPTSSMYWGITPRTDKLIF.

A word on this clone: Translating this DNA gives a protein that differs at residue 9 from the TCRdb one, which belongs to a much larger clone; a read error is likely, and the protein shown is this translation. V gene TRDV2 combines with J gene TRDJ1; D not certain. Germline matching of the DNA provided the J gene here, since TCRdb leaves it blank. With 2 bases removed from V and 1 base from J, the gap between germline ends came to 13 bases. The CDR3 covers 15 residues. Germline CDR1 is GEAIGNYY and CDR2 is EKD. CDR3: CACDKLASCTDKLIF. The CDR3 nucleotides are TGTGCCTGTGACAAATTGGCCAGTTGCACCGATAAACTCATCTTT.

Worth noting for this clone: The protein TCRdb gives is from a much larger clone and does not agree with this DNA's translation at residue 5, likely a read error; the protein shown here comes from the DNA. The chain is built from TRDV1 and TRDJ1, with TRDD3 matching 11 bases. The CDR3 sequence is 17 residues long. V dropped 4 bases and J dropped 2; count of bases not matched to a gene: 9. Germline V gene data show CDR1 as TSWWSYY and CDR2 as QGS. CDR3 coding DNA: TGTGCTCTTGGGGGAGGTTCCTGGGGGATACTTACCGATAAACTCATCTTT. It yields the protein CALGGGSWGILTDKLIF.

This clone was observed a few times. The translation of this DNA and the TCRdb protein of a much larger clone differ at residue 4, probably owing to a read error; the protein shown here is translated from the DNA. This rearrangement joins TRDV2 to TRDJ1, with 7 bases identical to TRDD3. Trimming at V came to 5 bases and at J to 0 bases, leaving 11 bases not matched to a gene. The germline V gene has CDR1 GEAIGNYY and CDR2 EKD. The CDR3 has 16 residues. The CDR3 bases are TGTGCCTGTGCCTCCGTACTGGGGAACTACACCGATAAACTCATCTTT. It specifies CACASVLGNYTDKLIF.

This clone came up a few times. A far larger clone lies a single base away; this is likely a read error. Other DNA sequences in this specimen translate into the identical CDR3. In DNA, the CDR3 is TGTGCTCTCGGGAATAACTGGGGGATACACGTCGATAAACTCATCTTT. Amino acid sequence: CALGNNWGIHVDKLIF. This rearrangement joins TRDV1 to TRDJ1; 12 bases are a match to TRDD3. The J gene was not available in TCRdb and was assigned here by matching the DNA to germline segments. After removal of 9 bases from V and 4 bases from J, the junction contained 12 bases not matched to a gene. Germline-derived CDR1 and CDR2 are TSWWSYY and QGS. The CDR3 covers 16 residues.

This clone was seen repeatedly, ten times or more. A far larger clone is one base from this, pointing to a likely read error. The sample has other DNA sequences that encode this CDR3 too. The chain is built from TRDV2 and TRDJ1, with D uncertain. The CDR3 contains 16 residues. The germline V gene encodes CDR1 GEAIGNYY and CDR2 EKD. The CDR3 DNA reads TGTGCCTGTCGCGATGCGGTGAGGGGTTACACCGATAAGCTCATCTTT. It codes for CACRDAVRGYTDKLIF.